Below, one TCR beta chain is given with its context. These data originate in a study of T cell changes during pregnancy in multiple sclerosis. TCRdb's table, derived via immunoSEQ multiplex PCR, lists solely in-frame clones and lacks some. Seen here are tens of thousands of clones, approximately 92% observed once, and the top ten hold under 0.85%. V gave up 7 bases and J gave up 6 bases; unmatched junction bases: 13. The germline CDR1 and CDR2 sequences are LNHDA and SQIVND (reference sequence). This CDR3 is 15 amino acids long. Sample: CD4+ T cells from peripheral blood mononuclear cells, taken in the third trimester of pregnancy. This chain joins TRBV19 and TRBJ1-1; TRBD1 aligns across 8 bases. The clonotype comes from a female donor with multiple sclerosis, enrolled in a pregnancy study. The chain's CDR3 is CASTRENTGGPEAFF. The CDR3 DNA reads TGTGCCAGTACGAGAGAGAATACAGGGGGGCCTGAAGCTTTCTTT.